This T cell receptor beta chain comes out of a study of T cell changes during pregnancy in multiple sclerosis. The data were produced by immunoSEQ multiplex PCR, yet TCRdb's version contains in-frame clones alone and is incomplete. The table has about 31,000 clones, 87% seen once. This clone was seen more than once but under ten times. Looked up from germline, CDR1 is GTSNPN and CDR2 is SVGIG (reference sequence). The CDR3 is 14 amino acids. The ends were cut back, 2 bases at V and 5 bases at J, with 15 bases in the middle. This rearrangement joins TRBV30 to TRBJ1-1; no firm D call. The receptor was derived from a female donor with multiple sclerosis, enrolled in a pregnancy study. This sample comprised CD8+ T cells from peripheral blood mononuclear cells, obtained before pregnancy. CDR3 amino acids: CAWSNGVAGTEAFF. The CDR3 nucleotides are TGTGCCTGGAGTAATGGGGTCGCGGGAACTGAAGCTTTCTTT.